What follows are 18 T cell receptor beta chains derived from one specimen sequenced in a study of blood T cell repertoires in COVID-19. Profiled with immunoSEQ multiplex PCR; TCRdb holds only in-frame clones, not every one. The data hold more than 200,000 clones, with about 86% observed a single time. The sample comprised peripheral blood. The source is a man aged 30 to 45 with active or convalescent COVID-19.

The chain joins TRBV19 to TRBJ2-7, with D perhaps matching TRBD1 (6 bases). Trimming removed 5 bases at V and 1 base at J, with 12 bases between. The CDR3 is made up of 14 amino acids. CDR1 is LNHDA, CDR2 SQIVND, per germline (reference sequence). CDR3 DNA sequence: TGTGCCAGTAGTTACAGGGTAGGATCCTACGAGCAGTACTTC. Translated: CASSYRVGSYEQYF.

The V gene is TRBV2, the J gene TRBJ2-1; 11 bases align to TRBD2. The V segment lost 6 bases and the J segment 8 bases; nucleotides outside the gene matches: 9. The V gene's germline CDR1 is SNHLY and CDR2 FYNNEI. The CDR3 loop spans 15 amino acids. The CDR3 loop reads CASSALAGGLDEQFF. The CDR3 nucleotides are TGTGCCAGCAGCGCCTTAGCGGGGGGGCTCGATGAGCAGTTCTTC.

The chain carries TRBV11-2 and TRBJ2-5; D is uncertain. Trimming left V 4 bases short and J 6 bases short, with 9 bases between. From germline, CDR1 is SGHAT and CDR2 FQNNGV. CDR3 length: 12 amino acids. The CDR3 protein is CASSSYIQTQYF. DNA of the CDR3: TGTGCCAGCAGCTCGTATATTCAGACCCAGTACTTC.

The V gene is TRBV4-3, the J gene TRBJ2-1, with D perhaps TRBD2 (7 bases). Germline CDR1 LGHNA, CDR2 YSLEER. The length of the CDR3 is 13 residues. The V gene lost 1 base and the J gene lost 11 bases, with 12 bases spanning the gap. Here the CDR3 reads CASSQGVGGQQFF. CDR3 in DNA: TGCGCCAGCAGCCAAGGAGTGGGGGGGCAGCAGTTCTTC.

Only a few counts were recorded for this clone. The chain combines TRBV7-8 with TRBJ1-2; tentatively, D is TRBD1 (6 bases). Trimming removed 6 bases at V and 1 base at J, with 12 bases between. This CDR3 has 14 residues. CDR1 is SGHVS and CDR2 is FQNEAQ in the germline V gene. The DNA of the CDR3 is TGTGCCAGCAGTGAAGGACAGTTTAACTATGGCTACACCTTC. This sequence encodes CASSEGQFNYGYTF. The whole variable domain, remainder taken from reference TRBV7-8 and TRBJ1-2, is GAGVSQSPRYKVAKRGQDVALRCDPISGHVSLFWYQQALGQGPEFLTYFQNEAQLDKSGLPSDRFFAERPEGSVSTLKIQRTQQEDSAVYLCASSEGQFNYGYTFGSGTRLTVV.

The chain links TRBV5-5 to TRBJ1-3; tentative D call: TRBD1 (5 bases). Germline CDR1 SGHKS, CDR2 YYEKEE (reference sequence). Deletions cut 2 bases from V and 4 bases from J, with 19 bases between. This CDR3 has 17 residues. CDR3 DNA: TGTGCCAGCAGCTTTTTGACCTCGGGAGGGGCCGGAAACACCATATATTTT. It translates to CASSFLTSGGAGNTIYF.

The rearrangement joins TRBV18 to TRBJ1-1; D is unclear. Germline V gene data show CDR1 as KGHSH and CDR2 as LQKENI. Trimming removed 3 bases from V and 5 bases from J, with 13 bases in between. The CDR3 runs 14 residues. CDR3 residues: CASSPAVEVTEAFF. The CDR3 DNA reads TGTGCCAGCTCACCCGCCGTAGAGGTAACTGAAGCTTTCTTT.

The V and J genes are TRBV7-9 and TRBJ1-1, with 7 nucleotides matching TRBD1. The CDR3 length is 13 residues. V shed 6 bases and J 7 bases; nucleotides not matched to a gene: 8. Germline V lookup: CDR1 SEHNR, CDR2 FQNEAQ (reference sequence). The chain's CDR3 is CASRDTGASEAFF. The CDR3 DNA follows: TGTGCCAGCAGGGACACAGGGGCTAGTGAAGCTTTCTTT.

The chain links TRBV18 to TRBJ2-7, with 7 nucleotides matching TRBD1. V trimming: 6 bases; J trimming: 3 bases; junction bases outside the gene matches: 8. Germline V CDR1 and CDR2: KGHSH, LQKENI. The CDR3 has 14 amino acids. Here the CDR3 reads CASSPRGQVYEQYF. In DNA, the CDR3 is TGTGCCAGCTCCCCGCGAGGACAGGTCTACGAGCAGTACTTC.

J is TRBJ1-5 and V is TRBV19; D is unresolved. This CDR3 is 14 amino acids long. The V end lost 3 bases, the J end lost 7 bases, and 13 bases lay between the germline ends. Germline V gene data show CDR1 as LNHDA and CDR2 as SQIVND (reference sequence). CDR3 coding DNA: TGTGCCAGTAGTATCAACGGGGATAAGCAGCCCCAGCATTTT. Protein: CASSINGDKQPQHF.

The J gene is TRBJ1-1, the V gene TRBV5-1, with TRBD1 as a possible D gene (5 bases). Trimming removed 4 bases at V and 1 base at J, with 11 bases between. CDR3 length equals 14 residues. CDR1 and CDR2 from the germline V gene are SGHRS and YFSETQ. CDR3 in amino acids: CASSVSTGNTEAFF. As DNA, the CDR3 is TGCGCCAGCAGCGTGTCAACAGGGAACACTGAAGCTTTCTTT.

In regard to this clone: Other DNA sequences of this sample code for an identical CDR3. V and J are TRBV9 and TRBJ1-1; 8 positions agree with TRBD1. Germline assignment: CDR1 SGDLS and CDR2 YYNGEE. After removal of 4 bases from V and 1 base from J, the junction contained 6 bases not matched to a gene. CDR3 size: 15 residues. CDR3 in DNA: TGTGCCAGCAGCCCCACAGGGGGAAAGAACACTGAAGCTTTCTTT. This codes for CASSPTGGKNTEAFF.

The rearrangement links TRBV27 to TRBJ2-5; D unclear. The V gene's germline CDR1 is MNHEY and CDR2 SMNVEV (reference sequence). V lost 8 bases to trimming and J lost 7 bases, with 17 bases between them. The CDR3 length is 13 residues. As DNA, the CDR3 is TGTGCCAGCGGCCCCGGTAGGCGAGGGACCCAGTACTTC. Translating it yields CASGPGRRGTQYF.

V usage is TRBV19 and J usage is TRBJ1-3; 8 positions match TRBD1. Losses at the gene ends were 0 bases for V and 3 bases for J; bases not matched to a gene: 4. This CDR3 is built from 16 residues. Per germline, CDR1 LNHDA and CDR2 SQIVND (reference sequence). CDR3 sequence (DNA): TGTGCCAGTAGTATAGATCTCGGGACAGGTGGAAACACCATATATTTT. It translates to CASSIDLGTGGNTIYF. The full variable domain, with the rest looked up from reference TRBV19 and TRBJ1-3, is DGGITQSPKYLFRKEGQNVTLSCEQNLNHDAMYWYRQDPGQGLRLIYYSQIVNDFQKGDIAEGYSVSREKKESFPLTVTSAQKNPTAFYLCASSIDLGTGGNTIYFGEGSWLTVV.

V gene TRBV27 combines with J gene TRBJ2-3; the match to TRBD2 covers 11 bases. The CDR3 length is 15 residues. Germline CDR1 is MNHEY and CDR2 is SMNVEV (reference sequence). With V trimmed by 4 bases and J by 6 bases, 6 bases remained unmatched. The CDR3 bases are TGTGCCAGCAGTTCGACTAGCGGGGATAGCGATACGCAGTATTTT. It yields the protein CASSSTSGDSDTQYF.

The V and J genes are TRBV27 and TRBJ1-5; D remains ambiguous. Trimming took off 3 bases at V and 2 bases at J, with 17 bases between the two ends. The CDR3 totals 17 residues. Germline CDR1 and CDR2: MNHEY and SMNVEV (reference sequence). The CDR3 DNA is TGTGCCAGCAGTTTTCAACCGCCAACTATAGGCAATCAGCCCCAGCATTTT. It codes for CASSFQPPTIGNQPQHF.

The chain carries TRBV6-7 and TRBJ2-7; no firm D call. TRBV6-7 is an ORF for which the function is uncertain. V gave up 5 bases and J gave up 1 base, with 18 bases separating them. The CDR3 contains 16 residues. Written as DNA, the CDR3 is TGTGCCAGCAGTCTCAGGCCCAGAATCCTTTCCTACGAGCAGTACTTC. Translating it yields CASSLRPRILSYEQYF.

The DNA for the CDR3 is TGCGCCAGCAGCCAAGTTACAGATAAAAACATTCAGTACTTC. Encoded protein: CASSQVTDKNIQYF. This chain joins TRBV4-1 and TRBJ2-4; D not resolved. CDR1 is MGHRA and CDR2 is YSYEKL in the germline V gene. V was trimmed by 1 base and J by 4 bases, leaving 8 bases between them. The CDR3 spans 14 residues.